These 19 T cell receptor beta chains originate from one sample sequenced in a study of T-cell reconstitution after alpha-beta-depleted transplantation in children. As it was prepared, the TCRbeta library received unique molecular identifiers. In TCRdb, the PCR reads were re-called with MiXCR into one record per CDR3 protein. The repertoire holds about 400,000 distinct CDR3 sequences, with about a fifth as singletons. Source: PBMCs from the stem cell graft donor, taken from the stem cell graft. Every receptor here comes from a human donor who donated a stem cell graft to a child with acute myeloid leukemia.

This chain joins TRBV28 and TRBJ2-7; 8 positions match TRBD1. This CDR3 contains 13 residues. Germline values: CDR1 MDHEN, CDR2 SYDVKM. J lost 6 bases, V lost 6 bases, and 7 bases had no gene match. The CDR3 region has the DNA TGTGCCAGCAGGATCTCAGGGGGCTCCGAGCAGTACTTC. The encoded protein is CASRISGGSEQYF.

The V and J genes are TRBV7-2 and TRBJ1-6; D is ambiguous. This CDR3 region has 12 residues. Looked up from germline, CDR1 is SGHTA and CDR2 is FQGNSA. The V end lost 3 bases, the J end lost 10 bases, and 7 bases lay between the germline ends. Written as DNA, the CDR3 is TGTGCCAGCAGCTTCACGGAATCACCCCTCCACTTT. Its protein product is CASSFTESPLHF.

This clonotype was observed a few times. The chain is built from TRBV10-3 and TRBJ2-7; 16 bases match TRBD2. CDR1 and CDR2 from the germline V gene are ENHRY and SYGVKD. The CDR3 runs 17 residues. J was trimmed by 6 bases and V by 6 bases; bases with no gene match: 11. The CDR3 spells CAISDTGTSGRAGEQYF. The CDR3 DNA reads as TGTGCCATCAGCGATACCGGGACTAGCGGGAGGGCTGGCGAGCAGTACTTC.

The V call is TRBV29-1, the J call TRBJ1-2; possible D gene TRBD1, 6 bases. Trimming shortened V by 4 bases and J by 5 bases, and 11 bases separated the two germline ends. The CDR3 loop spans 12 amino acids. Looked up from germline, CDR1 is SQVTM and CDR2 is ANQGSEA. CDR3 in amino acids: CSVVTGSYGYTF. The CDR3 coding sequence is TGCAGCGTTGTAACAGGGTCATATGGCTACACCTTC.

This clonotype was recorded many times. The J gene is TRBJ2-1, the V gene TRBV4-3, with D unresolved. Per the germline V gene, CDR1 is LGHNA and CDR2 is YSLEER. The V end lost 3 bases, the J end lost 10 bases, and 16 bases lay between the germline ends. The CDR3 is 14 amino acids. The CDR3 protein is CASSQHNTVGEQFF. In DNA, the CDR3 is TGCGCCAGCAGCCAGCACAACACGGTGGGCGAGCAGTTCTTC.

V and J are TRBV20-1 and TRBJ2-1, with a tentative D call TRBD1 (5 bases). Per the germline V gene, CDR1 is DFQATT and CDR2 is SNEGSKA (reference sequence). CDR3 length: 14 residues. Trimming cost V 4 bases and J 0 bases, with 10 bases left between them. This chain's CDR3 is CSAIQASSYNEQFF. As DNA, the CDR3 is TGCAGTGCTATACAGGCGAGCTCCTACAATGAGCAGTTCTTC.

This clonotype came up many times. The rearrangement uses TRBV21-1 and TRBJ2-1; the tabulated D call, TRBD2, remains unverified against the DNA. TRBV21-1 is recorded as a pseudogene. The CDR3 covers 20 residues. In DNA form, the CDR3 reads TGTGCCAGCAGCAAAGTCCATCTAGCGGGAGACTCCGCCTCCTACAATGAGCAGTTCTTC. This gives the protein CASSKVHLAGDSASYNEQFF.

This clonotype occurred a few times. The chain links TRBV6-4 to TRBJ1-1; 8 bases fit TRBD1. J lost 0 bases, V lost 0 bases, and 12 bases had no gene match. The CDR3 is 19 residues long. The germline gives CDR1 MRHNA, CDR2 SNTAGT. CDR3 bases: TGTGCCAGCAGTGACTCGGAGCGACAGGGGAATTTTATGAACACTGAAGCTTTCTTT. This codes for CASSDSERQGNFMNTEAFF.

DNA for the CDR3: TGTGCCAGCAGTCCACTAGCGGGAGCCTCCTACAATGAGCAGTTCTTC. Translation: CASSPLAGASYNEQFF. The chain couples TRBV7-3 to TRBJ2-1; TRBD2 aligns across 11 bases. In germline, CDR1 is SGHTA, CDR2 FQGTGA. V dropped 6 bases and J dropped 0; count of bases not matched to a gene: 4. The CDR3 sequence is 16 residues long.

This clonotype has at least ten counts. This chain joins TRBV29-1 and TRBJ2-7, with 9 positions matching TRBD1. The CDR3 runs 11 residues. CDR1 is SQVTM, CDR2 ANQGSEA, per germline. V was clipped by 6 bases and J by 7 bases; unmatched bases: 4. CDR3 DNA: TGCAGCGTGGAGGACAGGGGAGAGCAGTACTTC. This encodes CSVEDRGEQYF.

The rearrangement uses TRBV20-1 and TRBJ2-5; D may be TRBD1 (6 bases). The V end lost 6 bases, the J end lost 1 base, and 15 bases lay between the germline ends. CDR3 length: 14 residues. Germline V gene sequence: CDR1 DFQATT, CDR2 SNEGSKA (reference sequence). CDR3: CSAPRGDTQETQYF. The CDR3 nucleotides are TGCAGTGCACCCAGGGGAGACACCCAAGAGACCCAGTACTTC.

This clonotype came up a few times. The chain joins TRBV4-3 to TRBJ1-4; D is undetermined. This CDR3 has 16 amino acids. Trimming took 0 bases from V and 8 from J, leaving 16 bases between them. Germline loops: CDR1 LGHNA, CDR2 YSLEER. CDR3 in DNA: TGCGCCAGCAGCCAAGAAGATTCCCCGAGCAAGGAAAAACTGTTTTTT. Its protein product is CASSQEDSPSKEKLFF.

The rearrangement joins TRBV29-1 to TRBJ2-1; 7 bases fit TRBD2. Losses at the gene ends were 6 bases for V and 1 base for J; bases not matched to a gene: 3. CDR1 and CDR2 (germline): SQVTM, ANQGSEA. The CDR3 spans 13 residues. The CDR3: CSVGDYSYNEQFF. The CDR3 DNA follows: TGCAGCGTCGGGGACTATTCCTACAATGAGCAGTTCTTC.

The rearrangement links TRBV27 to TRBJ2-7; the match to TRBD2 covers 13 bases. Germline V gene lookup returns CDR1 MNHEY and CDR2 SMNVEV (reference sequence). The CDR3 sequence is 17 residues long. V shed 6 bases and J 3 bases; nucleotides not matched to a gene: 11. CDR3: CASSTSGRARGIYEQYF. The CDR3 DNA reads as TGTGCCAGCAGCACTAGCGGGAGGGCCCGGGGTATCTACGAGCAGTACTTC.

The chain has TRBV24-1 and TRBJ2-5; D uncertain. Trimming cost V 3 bases and J 3 bases, with 7 bases left between them. This CDR3 region has 13 residues. CDR1 is KGHDR, CDR2 SFDVKD, per germline. CDR3 coding DNA: TGTGCCACCAGTGATCCCGGAGAAGAGACCCAGTACTTC. Encoded protein: CATSDPGEETQYF.

This chain connects TRBV20-1 to TRBJ2-7, with 11 bases matching TRBD2. V shed 0 bases, J shed 3 bases, and the junction held 10 bases outside the gene matches. CDR1 and CDR2 (germline): DFQATT, SNEGSKA (reference sequence). This CDR3 region has 17 residues. This CDR3 is CSAREGSGRAGVYEQYF. For the CDR3, the DNA is TGCAGTGCTAGAGAGGGTAGCGGGAGGGCCGGGGTCTACGAGCAGTACTTC.

Worth noting for this clonotype: Just one base apart from a much larger clone, this may be a read error. The chain recombines TRBV20-1 with TRBJ2-1; D is unresolved. Germline lookup yields CDR1 DFQATT and CDR2 SNEGSKA (reference sequence). This CDR3 is 16 amino acids long. V was clipped by 4 bases and J by 1 base, with 17 bases between them. CDR3 protein: CSATGTPETSYNEQFF. The CDR3 nucleotides are TGCAGTGCTACGGGCACCCCGGAGACATCCTACAATGAGCAGTTCTTC.

The CDR3, as DNA: TGTGCCAGCAGTTTCCCAGGGACTAGCAATACCGGGGAGCTGTTTTTT. Translating gives CASSFPGTSNTGELFF. J is TRBJ2-2 and V is TRBV12-3 or TRBV12-4, with 9 bases matching TRBD2. V lost 3 bases and J lost 5; bases outside the gene matches: 7. The CDR3 totals 16 residues.

The chain joins TRBV6-4 to TRBJ2-3; 10 nucleotides match TRBD2. This CDR3 is 15 amino acids long. The V and J ends lost 3 bases and 4 bases, in that order; junction bases with no gene match: 4. Germline CDR1 reads MRHNA; CDR2 reads SNTAGT. CDR3 sequence (DNA): TGTGCCAGCAGTGAACGGCTAGCGGGAGCAGATACGCAGTATTTT. This codes for CASSERLAGADTQYF.